The rows below give T cell receptor beta chains drawn from one sample of a study of cytomegalovirus exposure and HLA in healthy donors. Here immunoSEQ multiplex PCR was the method, and the copy in TCRdb shows in-frame clones only, minus some. The sample contains about 160,000 clones, around 76% of which appear only once. Sequencing used PBMCs. The receptors were gathered from a female donor in good health and CMV-seronegative. Each CDR3 is given with its conserved first and last residue. A D gene is named only where the DNA matches it firmly. Clone size appears in some rows only: once, few, many, or a class for an expanded clone.

d_gene: -; j_gene: TRBJ1-2; v_gene: TRBV21-1; abundance: -; CDR3aa: CASSKARDTSYGYTF; CDR3nt: TGTGCCAGCAGCAAAGCCCGGGACACTTCCTATGGCTACACCTTC
d_gene: -; j_gene: TRBJ2-7; v_gene: TRBV5-4; abundance: few; CDR3aa: CASSPRSAYEQYF; CDR3nt: TGTGCCAGCAGCCCGAGGTCCGCCTACGAGCAGTACTTC
d_gene: -; j_gene: TRBJ1-2; v_gene: TRBV10-3; abundance: -; CDR3aa: CAIFATRNYGYTF; CDR3nt: TGTGCCATCTTCGCCACAAGAAACTATGGCTACACCTTC
d_gene: TRBD1; j_gene: TRBJ1-2; v_gene: TRBV10-3; abundance: -; CDR3aa: CAISGGGQGIYGYTF; CDR3nt: TGTGCCATCAGTGGGGGGGGACAGGGGATATATGGCTACACCTTC
d_gene: -; j_gene: TRBJ2-5; v_gene: TRBV20-1; abundance: -; CDR3aa: CSATPQETQYF; CDR3nt: TGCAGTGCTACCCCTCAAGAGACCCAGTACTTC
d_gene: TRBD2; j_gene: TRBJ2-7; v_gene: TRBV5-6; abundance: -; CDR3aa: CASRSQRGEQYF; CDR3nt: TGTGCCAGCAGATCACAGCGGGGCGAGCAGTACTTC
d_gene: -; j_gene: TRBJ1-2; v_gene: TRBV5-6; abundance: -; CDR3aa: CASSLGLEVYGYTF; CDR3nt: TGTGCCAGCAGCTTGGGGCTGGAGGTCTATGGCTACACCTTC
d_gene: -; j_gene: TRBJ1-1; v_gene: TRBV6-6; abundance: -; CDR3aa: CASSYQGRVTEAFF; CDR3nt: TGTGCCAGCAGTTACCAGGGGCGGGTCACTGAAGCTTTCTTT
d_gene: -; j_gene: TRBJ1-2; v_gene: TRBV28; abundance: -; CDR3aa: CASSTQGSQDYGYTF; CDR3nt: TGTGCCAGCAGTACCCAGGGGTCTCAGGACTATGGCTACACCTTC
d_gene: -; j_gene: TRBJ1-1; v_gene: TRBV5-1; abundance: once; CDR3aa: CASSRDTFNTEAFF; CDR3nt: TGCGCCAGCAGCCGGGACACATTCAACACTGAAGCTTTCTTT